One and the same sample provided the 20 T cell receptor beta chains below, sequenced in a study of spatial heterogeneity in lung cancer. TCRdb processed the 5' RACE reads anew with MiXCR; each CDR3 protein has one entry. The sample includes about 5,100 distinct CDR3 sequences, approximately 5.8% of them seen just once. Antigen specificity for these receptors is unknown. The study, taken as a whole, reports: Within tumors, counts of expanded alpha and beta TCRs tracked tumor mutation counts.

The time point was: sample taken at primary tumor resection. The sample here was lung tumor tissue, taken at surgery. The receptors come from a female donor with early-stage non-small cell lung cancer.

This clonotype was picked up many times. This beta chain is a stray read from a library made for alpha chains; its abundance is not meaningful. V usage is TRBV20-1 and J usage is TRBJ2-3; 9 bases are a match to TRBD2. J was trimmed by 11 bases and V by 3 bases; bases with no gene match: 9. Germline assignment: CDR1 DFQATT and CDR2 SNEGSKA (reference sequence). CDR3 size: 13 residues. This CDR3 reads CSASLGLAIEQYF. DNA for the CDR3: TGCAGTGCTAGTCTAGGACTAGCGATTGAGCAGTATTTT.

In this sample, this clonotype turned up many times. This beta chain lies outside the target of a library built for alpha chains; its clone size means little. V is TRBV10-3 and J is TRBJ2-2; possibly TRBD1 for D (6 bases). Deletions cut 6 bases from V and 2 bases from J, with 10 bases between. Germline lookup yields CDR1 ENHRY and CDR2 SYGVKD. The CDR3 has 14 amino acids. This CDR3 is CAIRRDTNTGELFF. CDR3 in DNA: TGTGCCATCAGGAGGGACACCAACACCGGGGAGCTGTTTTTT.

This clonotype has ten or more counts. Because the library targeted alpha chains, this beta chain is an off-target read whose size means little. The chain uses TRBV27 and TRBJ1-6; the D is unclear. The V gene's germline CDR1 is MNHEY and CDR2 SMNVEV (reference sequence). V gave up 4 bases and J gave up 4 bases, with 11 bases separating them. The CDR3 length is 15 residues. As DNA, the CDR3 is TGTGCCAGCAGTTCGGAATTTGGGTATAATTCACCCCTCCACTTT. It specifies CASSSEFGYNSPLHF.

This clonotype was found a few times. Since it is a stray read in a library aimed at alpha chains, this beta chain has a size that is not meaningful. The CDR3 reads CASSQDRSGARENTIYF. Written as DNA, the CDR3 is TGTGCCAGCAGCCAAGACAGGTCGGGAGCGCGTGAAAACACCATATATTTT. This sequence joins TRBV3-1 and TRBJ1-3; D remains unclear. The CDR3 consists of 17 residues. The germline V and J ends were trimmed by 0 bases and 6 bases, with 18 bases remaining between them. Per germline, CDR1 LGHDT and CDR2 YNNKEL (reference sequence).

By sample fraction, this clonotype is medium-sized. This beta chain is an unintended read in a library built for alpha chains; its size means little. The rearrangement links TRBV5-1 to TRBJ1-1; no reliable D call. Trimming shortened V by 3 bases and J by 4 bases, and 13 bases separated the two germline ends. The CDR3 covers 14 residues. Germline CDR1 and CDR2: SGHRS and YFSETQ. CDR3 in DNA: TGCGCCAGCAGCTCATCATGGGAGAGCACTGAAGCTTTCTTT. Amino acid sequence: CASSSSWESTEAFF.

This clonotype was recorded at least ten times. This beta chain is off target for a library built for alpha chains, so its abundance means little. V usage is TRBV28 and J usage is TRBJ1-1; 9 bases are shared with TRBD1. The V and J ends lost 5 bases and 4 bases, in that order; junction bases with no gene match: 8. There are 15 residues in the CDR3. Germline CDR1 is MDHEN and CDR2 is SYDVKM. The chain's CDR3 is CASSPLTGGVTEAFF. CDR3 sequence (DNA): TGTGCCAGCAGTCCCCTGACAGGGGGTGTCACTGAAGCTTTCTTT.

By share, this clonotype ranks as medium-sized. This beta chain came through as a stray read in a library set up for alpha chains, and its size says little. The chain combines TRBV7-2 with TRBJ2-2; possible D gene TRBD1, 5 bases. The CDR3 is 16 residues long. The V and J ends lost 1 base and 5 bases respectively, with 14 bases between them. CDR1 and CDR2 from the germline V gene are SGHTA and FQGNSA. The CDR3 sequence: CASSLVQVGPTGELFF. In DNA form, the CDR3 reads TGTGCCAGCAGCTTAGTACAGGTTGGACCTACCGGGGAGCTGTTTTTT.

By proportion, this clonotype is medium-sized. This beta chain represents an off-target read in a library built for alpha chains; its size is of limited meaning. The J gene is TRBJ2-1, the V gene TRBV9; 9 bases fit TRBD2. The CDR3 extends over 18 amino acids. Per germline, CDR1 SGDLS and CDR2 YYNGEE. Trimming cost V 0 bases and J 8 bases; bases outside gene matches: 15. The CDR3 nucleotides read TGTGCCAGCAGCGTAGACCCCATTCGGCGGGGGGGCACGGATGAGCAGTTCTTC. This encodes CASSVDPIRRGGTDEQFF.

By frequency in the sample, this clonotype is large. This beta chain is an off-target read within a library intended for alpha chains, so its frequency means little. The genes are TRBV5-1 and TRBJ1-6; D ambiguous. V lost 1 base and J lost 0, with 20 bases in between. The CDR3 extends over 20 amino acids. Per germline, CDR1 SGHRS and CDR2 YFSETQ. The CDR3 is CASSLWPIDESSSYNSPLHF. CDR3 nucleotide sequence: TGCGCCAGCAGCTTGTGGCCTATAGACGAATCGAGCTCCTATAATTCACCCCTCCACTTT. Based on the CDR3 plus reference TRBV5-1 and TRBJ1-6, the full variable domain is KAGVTQTPRYLIKTRGQQVTLSCSPISGHRSVSWYQQTPGQGLQFLFEYFSETQRNKGNFPGRFSGRQFSNSRSEMNVSTLELGDSALYLCASSLWPIDESSSYNSPLHFGNGTRLTVT.

By sample share, this clonotype is medium-sized (0.01 to 0.1%). For a library built for alpha chains, this beta chain is a stray read; little rests on its size. The gene calls are TRBV28 and TRBJ1-5, with TRBD1 matching 12 bases. After removal of 6 bases from V and 7 bases from J, the junction contained 7 bases not matched to a gene. The germline gives CDR1 MDHEN, CDR2 SYDVKM. This CDR3 has 15 amino acids. DNA for the CDR3: TGTGCCAGCAGGTCCGGGACAGGGGGCTGGCAGCCCCAGCATTTT. This gives the protein CASRSGTGGWQPQHF.

This clonotype was observed at least ten times. Being off target in a library aimed at alpha chains, this beta chain has a size of little meaning. The J gene is TRBJ1-3, the V gene TRBV28, with no clear D. Looked up from germline, CDR1 is MDHEN and CDR2 is SYDVKM. V shed 8 bases and J shed 8 bases, with 13 bases lying between them. The CDR3 consists of 12 residues. CDR3 region: CASAEQPHTIYF. CDR3 nucleotide sequence: TGTGCCAGCGCTGAACAGCCTCACACCATATATTTT.

This clonotype came up a few times. A single base separates this from a much larger clone, so it may be a read error. The library was designed around alpha chains, so this beta chain is a stray read whose abundance carries little weight. The chain is built from TRBV7-9 and TRBJ2-1, with D possibly TRBD2 on 6 matching bases. This CDR3 spans 17 amino acids. CDR1 SEHNR and CDR2 FQNEAQ come from the germline V gene (reference sequence). Trimming removed 2 bases at V and 5 bases at J, with 19 bases between. The CDR3 reads CASSLRWGLGDHNEQFF. CDR3 sequence (DNA): TGTGCCAGCAGCTTAAGGTGGGGACTCGGGGACCACAATGAGCAGTTCTTC.

This clonotype has a count of ten or more. A library made for alpha chains picked up this beta chain off target, so its size means little. The J gene is TRBJ2-1, the V gene TRBV27; 8 bases line up with TRBD2. This CDR3 contains 17 residues. Trimming took 5 bases from V and 10 from J; bases not matched to a gene: 19. The germline gives CDR1 MNHEY, CDR2 SMNVEV (reference sequence). The CDR3 DNA reads TGTGCCAGCAGTACACGCGAAGCTAGCGGGCACAAGAACGAGCAGTTCTTC. Translation gives CASSTREASGHKNEQFF.

This clonotype rates as medium-sized. Found in a library prepared for alpha chains, this beta chain is an off-target read, and its abundance has little meaning. The chain joins TRBV6-6 to TRBJ1-5, with TRBD1 matching over 9 bases. The length of the CDR3 is 16 residues. Germline lookup yields CDR1 MNHNY and CDR2 SVGAGI (reference sequence). The J segment lost 9 bases and the V segment lost 2 bases, leaving 11 bases of the junction unmatched. The CDR3 sequence: CASSYSPGQGTAPQHF. The CDR3 DNA reads TGTGCCAGCAGTTACAGTCCGGGACAGGGAACAGCGCCCCAGCATTTT.

This clonotype was observed many times. Since it is a stray read in a library aimed at alpha chains, this beta chain has a size that is not meaningful. V usage is TRBV11-1 and J usage is TRBJ2-5; D ambiguous. V dropped 1 base and J dropped 2 bases, with 14 bases sitting between them. This CDR3 comprises 16 residues. Per germline, CDR1 SGHAT and CDR2 FQDESV (reference sequence). The CDR3 region has the DNA TGTGCCAGCAGCTTAGAGTACAGCAGTCCTCAAGAGACCCAGTACTTC. Translation: CASSLEYSSPQETQYF.

This clonotype was seen ten or more times. Within a library made for alpha chains, this beta chain is off target, and its count is uninformative. The genes are TRBV7-2 and TRBJ1-5, with no clear D. Trimming took off 5 bases at V and 3 bases at J, with 11 bases between the two ends. The CDR3 runs to 14 residues. The germline gives CDR1 SGHTA, CDR2 FQGNSA. The CDR3 protein is CASSAREPNQPQHF. The CDR3 DNA reads as TGTGCCAGCAGCGCTAGGGAGCCCAATCAGCCCCAGCATTTT.

Judged by abundance, this clonotype is medium-sized. This beta chain is a stray read from a library made for alpha chains; its abundance is not meaningful. The rearrangement joins TRBV28 to TRBJ2-6; possibly TRBD1 or TRBD2 for D (5 bases each). This CDR3 spans 14 amino acids. Trimming pared 6 bases from V and 4 bases from J, leaving 10 bases between. CDR1 is MDHEN and CDR2 is SYDVKM in the germline V gene. Written as DNA, the CDR3 is TGTGCCAGCAGCCCCGGGGACGGGGCCAACGTCCTGACTTTC. Protein product: CASSPGDGANVLTF.

This clonotype qualifies as medium-sized. Because this beta chain is a stray read in a library intended to capture alpha chains, its abundance should not be given much weight. This chain links TRBV5-4 with TRBJ2-5; D is perhaps TRBD1 or TRBD2 (5 bases each). V was trimmed by 2 bases and J by 1 base, leaving 9 bases between them. This CDR3 region has 14 residues. Per germline, CDR1 SGHNT and CDR2 YYREEE (reference sequence). The CDR3 loop is CASSFPGPQETQYF. In DNA, the CDR3 is TGTGCCAGCAGCTTCCCGGGACCCCAAGAGACCCAGTACTTC.

As to this clonotype: A much larger clone lies a single base off, so this may be a read error. This beta chain slipped into a library made for alpha chains as a stray read, so its size is not meaningful. CDR3 protein: CASSRQGVEKLYF. CDR3 DNA: TGTGCCAGCAGCCGACAGGGGGTCGAAAAACTGTATTTT. The V call is TRBV5-4, the J call TRBJ1-4, with 9 bases lining up with TRBD1. Germline V gene data show CDR1 as SGHNT and CDR2 as YYREEE (reference sequence). The CDR3 is 13 amino acids.

By proportion, this clonotype is medium-sized. This beta chain is a stray sequence in a library constructed for alpha chains; its clone size is not meaningful. This sequence joins TRBV4-2 and TRBJ2-5; D may be TRBD1 (5 bases). V was pared by 1 base and J by 4 bases, with 16 bases between. Germline CDR1 LGHNA, CDR2 YNFKEQ. The CDR3 is made up of 16 amino acids. For the CDR3, the DNA is TGTGCCAGCAGCCAAGTTCCCCAGGGCAGCCCAGAGACCCAGTACTTC. Its protein product is CASSQVPQGSPETQYF.